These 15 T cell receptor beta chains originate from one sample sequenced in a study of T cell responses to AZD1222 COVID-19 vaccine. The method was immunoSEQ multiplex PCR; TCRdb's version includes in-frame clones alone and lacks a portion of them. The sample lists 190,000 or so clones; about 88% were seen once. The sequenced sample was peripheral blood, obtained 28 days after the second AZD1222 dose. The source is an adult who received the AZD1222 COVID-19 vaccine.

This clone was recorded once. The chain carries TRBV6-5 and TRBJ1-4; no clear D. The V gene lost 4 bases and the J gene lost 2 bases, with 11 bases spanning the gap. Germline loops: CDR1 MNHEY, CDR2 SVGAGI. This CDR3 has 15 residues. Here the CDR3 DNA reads TGTGCCAGCAGTTTCCGACCCGGGACTAATGAAAAACTGTTTTTT. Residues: CASSFRPGTNEKLFF.

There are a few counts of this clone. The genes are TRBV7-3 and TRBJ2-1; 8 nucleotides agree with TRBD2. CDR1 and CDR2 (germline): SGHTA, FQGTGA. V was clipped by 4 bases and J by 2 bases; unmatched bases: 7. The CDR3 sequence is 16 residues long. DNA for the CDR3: TGTGCCAGCAGCTCCCGGGAGGGAGGCGCCTACAATGAGCAGTTCTTC. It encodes CASSSREGGAYNEQFF.

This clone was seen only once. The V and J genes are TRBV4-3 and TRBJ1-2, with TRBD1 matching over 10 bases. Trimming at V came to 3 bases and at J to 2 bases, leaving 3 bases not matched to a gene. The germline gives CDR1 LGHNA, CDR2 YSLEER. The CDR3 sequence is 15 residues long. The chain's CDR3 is CASSQGTGANYGYTF. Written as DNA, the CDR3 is TGCGCCAGCAGCCAGGGGACAGGGGCCAACTATGGCTACACCTTC.

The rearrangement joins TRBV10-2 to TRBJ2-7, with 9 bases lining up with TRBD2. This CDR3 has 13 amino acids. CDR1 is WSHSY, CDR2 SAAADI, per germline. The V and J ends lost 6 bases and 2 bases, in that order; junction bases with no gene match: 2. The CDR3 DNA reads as TGCGCCAGCAGGACTAGCGGAGCCTACGAGCAGTACTTC. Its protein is CASRTSGAYEQYF.

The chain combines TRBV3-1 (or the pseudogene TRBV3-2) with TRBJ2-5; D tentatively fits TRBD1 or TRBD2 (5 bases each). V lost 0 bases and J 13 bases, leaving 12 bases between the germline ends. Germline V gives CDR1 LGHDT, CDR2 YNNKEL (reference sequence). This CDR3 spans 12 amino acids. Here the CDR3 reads CASSQDGGHLYF. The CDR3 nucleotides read TGTGCCAGCAGCCAAGATGGGGGTCATCTGTACTTC.

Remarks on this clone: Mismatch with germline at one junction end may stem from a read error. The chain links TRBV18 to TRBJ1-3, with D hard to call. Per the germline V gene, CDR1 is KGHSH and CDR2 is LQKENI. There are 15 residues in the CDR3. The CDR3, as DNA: TGTGCCAGCTCACCACTCGACCTCGCTGGGAACACCATATATTTT. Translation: CASSPLDLAGNTIYF.

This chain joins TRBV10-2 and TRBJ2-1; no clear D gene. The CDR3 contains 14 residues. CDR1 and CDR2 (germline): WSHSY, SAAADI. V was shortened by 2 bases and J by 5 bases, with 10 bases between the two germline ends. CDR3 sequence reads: CASSEISRHNEQFF. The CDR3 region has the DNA TGCGCCAGCAGTGAGATTAGCAGACACAATGAGCAGTTCTTC.

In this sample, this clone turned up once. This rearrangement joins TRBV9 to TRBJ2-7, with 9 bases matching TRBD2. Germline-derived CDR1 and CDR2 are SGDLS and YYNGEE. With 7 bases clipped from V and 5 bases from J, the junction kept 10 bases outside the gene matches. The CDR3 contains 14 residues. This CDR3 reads CASLEAGGQHEQYF. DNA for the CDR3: TGTGCCAGCCTGGAGGCGGGAGGGCAACACGAGCAGTACTTC. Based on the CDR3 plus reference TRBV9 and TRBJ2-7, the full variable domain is DSGVTQTPKHLITATGQRVTLRCSPRSGDLSVYWYQQSLDQGLQFLIQYYNGEERAKGNILERFSAQQFPDLHSELNLSSLELGDSALYFCASLEAGGQHEQYFGPGTRLTVT.

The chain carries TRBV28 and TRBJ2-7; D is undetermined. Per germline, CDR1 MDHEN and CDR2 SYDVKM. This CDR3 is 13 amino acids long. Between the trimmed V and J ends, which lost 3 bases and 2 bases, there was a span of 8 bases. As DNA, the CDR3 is TGTGCCAGCAGTTTCTCCCCTGCCTACGAGCAGTACTTC. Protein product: CASSFSPAYEQYF. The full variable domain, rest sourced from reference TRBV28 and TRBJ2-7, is DVKVTQSSRYLVKRTGEKVFLECVQDMDHENMFWYRQDPGLGLRLIYFSYDVKMKEKGDIPEGYSVSREKKERFSLILESASTNQTSMYLCASSFSPAYEQYFGPGTRLTVT.

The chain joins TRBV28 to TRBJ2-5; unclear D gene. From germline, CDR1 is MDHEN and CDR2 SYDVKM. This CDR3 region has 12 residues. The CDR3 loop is CPMESAQETQYF. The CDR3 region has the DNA TGTCCCATGGAGTCGGCGCAAGAGACCCAGTACTTC.

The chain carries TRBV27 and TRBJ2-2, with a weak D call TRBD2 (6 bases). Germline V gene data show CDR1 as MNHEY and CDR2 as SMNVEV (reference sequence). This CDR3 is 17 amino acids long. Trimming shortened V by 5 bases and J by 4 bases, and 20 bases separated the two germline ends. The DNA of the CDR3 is TGTGCCAGCAGTCCCCCGAGTAGCGGAGCCCCCACCGGGGAGCTGTTTTTT. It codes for CASSPPSSGAPTGELFF.

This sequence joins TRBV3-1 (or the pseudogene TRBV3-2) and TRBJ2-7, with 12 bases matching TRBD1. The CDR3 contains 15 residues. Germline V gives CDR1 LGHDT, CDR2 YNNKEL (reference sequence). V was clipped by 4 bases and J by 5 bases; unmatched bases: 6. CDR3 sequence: CASSLPGQGADEQYF. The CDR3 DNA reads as TGTGCCAGCAGCCTCCCGGGACAGGGGGCAGACGAGCAGTACTTC.

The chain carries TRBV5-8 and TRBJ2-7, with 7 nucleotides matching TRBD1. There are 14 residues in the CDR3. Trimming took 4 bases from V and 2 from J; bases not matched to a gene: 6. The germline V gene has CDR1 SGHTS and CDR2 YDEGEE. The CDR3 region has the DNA TGTGCCAGCAGCACCGGGACAGTTGCCTACGAGCAGTACTTC. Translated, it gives CASSTGTVAYEQYF.

This CDR3 is CASSLAGSYEQYF. The CDR3 nucleotides are TGTGCCAGCAGTTTGGCAGGGTCCTACGAGCAGTACTTC. The gene calls are TRBV6-2 or TRBV6-3 and TRBJ2-7, with D perhaps TRBD1 (5 bases). The CDR3 is 13 amino acids. V dropped 4 bases and J dropped 1 base, with 8 bases sitting between them. Germline V lookup: CDR1 MNHEY, CDR2 SVGEGT.

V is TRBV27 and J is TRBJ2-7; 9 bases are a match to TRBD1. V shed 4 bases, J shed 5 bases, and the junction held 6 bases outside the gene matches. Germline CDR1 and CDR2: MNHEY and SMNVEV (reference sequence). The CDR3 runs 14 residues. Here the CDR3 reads CASSSNRDRDEQYF. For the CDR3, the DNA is TGTGCCAGCAGTTCGAACCGGGACAGGGACGAGCAGTACTTC.